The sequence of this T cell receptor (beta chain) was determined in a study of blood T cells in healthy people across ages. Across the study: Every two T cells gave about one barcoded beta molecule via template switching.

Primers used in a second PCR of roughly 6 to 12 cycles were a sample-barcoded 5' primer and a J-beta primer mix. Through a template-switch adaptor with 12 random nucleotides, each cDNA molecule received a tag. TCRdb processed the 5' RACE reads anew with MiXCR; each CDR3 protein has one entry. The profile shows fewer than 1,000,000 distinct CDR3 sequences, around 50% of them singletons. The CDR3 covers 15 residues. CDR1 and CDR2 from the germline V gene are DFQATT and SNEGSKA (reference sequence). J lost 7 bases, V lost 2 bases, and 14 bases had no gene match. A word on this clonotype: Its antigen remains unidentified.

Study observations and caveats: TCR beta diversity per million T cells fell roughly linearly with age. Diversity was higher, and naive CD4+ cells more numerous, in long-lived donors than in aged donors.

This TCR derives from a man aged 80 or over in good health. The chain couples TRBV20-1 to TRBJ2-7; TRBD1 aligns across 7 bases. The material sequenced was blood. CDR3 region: CSARILGQVTAEQYF. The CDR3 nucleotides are TGCAGTGCTAGAATACTCGGACAGGTAACGGCGGAGCAGTACTTC.